This T cell receptor (beta chain) derives from a study of read filtering for tumor transcriptome and immune sequencing. This clonotype occurred a few times. From roughly 390 ng of RNA, a library with molecular barcoded alpha/delta and beta/gamma adaptors was made. TCRdb reprocessed the reads via MiXCR and lists one record per CDR3 protein. The sample lists tens of thousands of distinct CDR3 sequences, roughly 21% seen once, with 11% in the top ten. This CDR3 is 14 amino acids long. Germline lookup yields CDR1 SNHLY and CDR2 FYNNEI. Trimming shortened V by 3 bases and J by 3 bases, and 9 bases separated the two germline ends.

The origin of this receptor is a donor aged 40 or older with multiple myeloma. This chain links TRBV2 with TRBJ1-5; D is ambiguous. The sequencing input was a population of CD138-negative cells sorted from bone marrow. In DNA form, the CDR3 reads TGTGCCAGCAGTGACAGGAGCCCCAATCAGCCCCAGCATTTT. Residues: CASSDRSPNQPQHF.